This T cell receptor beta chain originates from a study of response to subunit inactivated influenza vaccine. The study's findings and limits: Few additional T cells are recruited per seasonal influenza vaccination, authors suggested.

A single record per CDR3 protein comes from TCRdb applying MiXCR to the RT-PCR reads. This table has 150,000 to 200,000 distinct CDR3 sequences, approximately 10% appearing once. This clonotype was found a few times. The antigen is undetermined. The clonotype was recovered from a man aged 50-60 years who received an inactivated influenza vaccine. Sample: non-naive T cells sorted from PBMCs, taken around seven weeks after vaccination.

The CDR3 bases are TGTGCCAGCAGCTTAGGGACAGGGTGGAACACTGAAGCTTTCTTT. Residues: CASSLGTGWNTEAFF. The V call is TRBV7-9, the J call TRBJ1-1, with 8 nucleotides matching TRBD1. V was clipped by 1 base and J by 1 base; unmatched bases: 2. Germline loops: CDR1 SEHNR, CDR2 FQNEAQ (reference sequence). The length of the CDR3 is 15 residues.